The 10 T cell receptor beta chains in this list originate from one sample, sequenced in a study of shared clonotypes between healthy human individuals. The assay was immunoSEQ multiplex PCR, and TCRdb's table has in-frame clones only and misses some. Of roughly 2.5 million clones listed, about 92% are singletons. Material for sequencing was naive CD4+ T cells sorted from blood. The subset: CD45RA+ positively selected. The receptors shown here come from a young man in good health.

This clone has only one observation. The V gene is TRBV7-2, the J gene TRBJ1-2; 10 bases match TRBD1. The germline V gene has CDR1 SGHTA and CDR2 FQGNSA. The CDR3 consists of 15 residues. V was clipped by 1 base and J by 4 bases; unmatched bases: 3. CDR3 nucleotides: TGTGCCAGCAGCTTAGTGACAGGGGGCCGCTATGGCTACACCTTC. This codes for CASSLVTGGRYGYTF.

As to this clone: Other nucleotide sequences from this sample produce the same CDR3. The chain's CDR3 is CASSLTDYGYTF. Written as DNA, the CDR3 is TGTGCCAGCAGTTTAACGGATTATGGCTACACCTTC. The J gene is TRBJ1-2, the V gene TRBV28; no firm D call. The CDR3 sequence is 12 residues long. The V end was cut by 2 bases, the J end by 5 bases, with 6 bases between. Germline CDR1 is MDHEN and CDR2 is SYDVKM.

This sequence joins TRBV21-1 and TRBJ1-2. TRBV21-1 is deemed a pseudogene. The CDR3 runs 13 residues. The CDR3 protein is CAIVSPGNYGYTF. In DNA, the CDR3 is TGTGCCATCGTCTCCCCGGGGAACTATGGCTACACCTTC.

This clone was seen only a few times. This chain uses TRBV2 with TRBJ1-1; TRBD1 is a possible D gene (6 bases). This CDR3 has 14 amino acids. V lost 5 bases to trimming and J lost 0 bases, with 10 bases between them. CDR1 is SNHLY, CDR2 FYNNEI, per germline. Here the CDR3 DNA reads TGTGCCAGCAGTTACAGGGCCATGAACACTGAAGCTTTCTTT. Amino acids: CASSYRAMNTEAFF.

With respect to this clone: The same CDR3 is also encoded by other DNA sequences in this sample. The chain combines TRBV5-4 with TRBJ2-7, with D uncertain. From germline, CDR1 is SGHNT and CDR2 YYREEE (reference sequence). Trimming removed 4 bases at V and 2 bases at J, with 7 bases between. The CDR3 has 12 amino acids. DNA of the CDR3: TGTGCCAGCAGCCGAGACACCTACGAGCAGTACTTC. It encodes CASSRDTYEQYF.

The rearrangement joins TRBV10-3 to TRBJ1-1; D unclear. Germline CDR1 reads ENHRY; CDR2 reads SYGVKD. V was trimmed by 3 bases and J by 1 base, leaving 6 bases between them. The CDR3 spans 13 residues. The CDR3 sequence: CAISEGPNTEAFF. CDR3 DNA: TGTGCCATCAGTGAAGGACCGAACACTGAAGCTTTCTTT.

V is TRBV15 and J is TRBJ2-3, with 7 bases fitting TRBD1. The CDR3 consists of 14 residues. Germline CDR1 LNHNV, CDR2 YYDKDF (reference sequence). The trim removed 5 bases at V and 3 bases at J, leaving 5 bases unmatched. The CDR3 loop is CATSLQGKTDTQYF. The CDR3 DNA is TGTGCCACCAGCCTACAGGGGAAGACAGATACGCAGTATTTT.

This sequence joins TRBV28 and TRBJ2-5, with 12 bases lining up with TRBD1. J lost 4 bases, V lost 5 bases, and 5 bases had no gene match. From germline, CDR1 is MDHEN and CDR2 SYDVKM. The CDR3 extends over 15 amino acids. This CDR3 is CASSAGTGGRETQYF. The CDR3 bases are TGTGCCAGCAGTGCAGGGACAGGGGGCAGAGAGACCCAGTACTTC.

For the CDR3, the DNA is TGTGCCAGCAGTTTAGTGGGACGGCCCAATGAGCAGTTCTTC. Protein product: CASSLVGRPNEQFF. The chain employs TRBV27 and TRBJ2-1; either TRBD1 or TRBD2 may supply D (5 bases each). CDR3 length: 14 amino acids. V lost 2 bases, J lost 6 bases, and 11 bases lay in between. CDR1 MNHEY and CDR2 SMNVEV come from the germline V gene (reference sequence).

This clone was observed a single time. CDR3 loop: CSAPFDYGYTF. CDR3 bases: TGCAGTGCTCCCTTTGACTATGGCTACACCTTC. The V and J genes are TRBV20-1 and TRBJ1-2; D is ambiguous. The V gene's germline CDR1 is DFQATT and CDR2 SNEGSKA (reference sequence). This CDR3 has 11 residues. Trimming took 5 bases from V and 3 from J, leaving 7 bases between them.